What follows is one TCR beta chain and its context. The data are from a study of blood T cell repertoires in COVID-19. Overall study: The cDNA or gDNA used as material had been derived from T cells, B-cell-depleted T cells, or PBMCs.

The repertoire was sequenced with immunoSEQ multiplex PCR; TCRdb's copy has only in-frame clones and lacks some. The table shows approximately 100,000 clones, with over 85% occurring only once. Enrollment of patients from Seattle took place during active infection, with longitudinal follow-up. The germline gives CDR1 LNHDA, CDR2 SQIVND (reference sequence). V dropped 1 base and J dropped 4 bases, with 10 bases sitting between them. The CDR3 extends over 15 amino acids. This clonotype originated in a human donor with COVID-19, enrolled during active disease. The donor label of this sample is uncertain. The chain employs TRBV19 and TRBJ2-2; D is perhaps TRBD2 (6 bases). Sequenced material: peripheral blood. The CDR3 here is CASSIVGGATGELFF. The CDR3 DNA reads TGTGCCAGTAGTATAGTAGGAGGGGCCACCGGGGAGCTGTTTTTT. Combining the CDR3 with reference TRBV19 and TRBJ2-2 gives the whole variable domain DGGITQSPKYLFRKEGQNVTLSCEQNLNHDAMYWYRQDPGQGLRLIYYSQIVNDFQKGDIAEGYSVSREKKESFPLTVTSAQKNPTAFYLCASSIVGGATGELFFGEGSRLTVL.